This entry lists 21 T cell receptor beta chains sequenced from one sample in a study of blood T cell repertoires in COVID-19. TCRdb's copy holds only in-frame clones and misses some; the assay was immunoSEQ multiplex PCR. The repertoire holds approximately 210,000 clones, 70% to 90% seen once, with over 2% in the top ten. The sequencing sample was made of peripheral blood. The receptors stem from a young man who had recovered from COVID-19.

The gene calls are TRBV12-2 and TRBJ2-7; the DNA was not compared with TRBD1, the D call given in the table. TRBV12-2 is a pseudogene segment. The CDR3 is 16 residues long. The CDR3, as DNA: TGTGCAAGTCGCTTAGCGCGCACAGGGGGTTCCTACGAGCAGTACTTC. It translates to CASRLARTGGSYEQYF.

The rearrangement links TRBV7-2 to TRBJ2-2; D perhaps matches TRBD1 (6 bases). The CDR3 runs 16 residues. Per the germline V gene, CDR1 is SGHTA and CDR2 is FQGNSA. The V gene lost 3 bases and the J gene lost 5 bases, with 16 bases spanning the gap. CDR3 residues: CASSFPGEGFTGELFF. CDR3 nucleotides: TGTGCCAGCAGCTTCCCAGGGGAAGGCTTTACCGGGGAGCTGTTTTTT.

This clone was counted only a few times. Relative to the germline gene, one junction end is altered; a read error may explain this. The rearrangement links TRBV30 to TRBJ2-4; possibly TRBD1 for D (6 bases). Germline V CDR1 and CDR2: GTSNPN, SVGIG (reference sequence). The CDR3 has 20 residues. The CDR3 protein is CAWSVPQQGALAARKHIQYF. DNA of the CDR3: TGTGCCTGGAGTGTACCTCAACAGGGAGCTTTGGCCGCGCGCAAACACATTCAGTACTTC.

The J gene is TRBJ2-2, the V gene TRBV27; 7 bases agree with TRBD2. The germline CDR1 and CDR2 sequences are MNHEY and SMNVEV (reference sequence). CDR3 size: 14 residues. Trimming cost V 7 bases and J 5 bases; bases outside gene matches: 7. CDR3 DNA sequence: TGTGCCAGCAAGTTCAGCGGGGAAACCGGGGAGCTGTTTTTT. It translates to CASKFSGETGELFF.

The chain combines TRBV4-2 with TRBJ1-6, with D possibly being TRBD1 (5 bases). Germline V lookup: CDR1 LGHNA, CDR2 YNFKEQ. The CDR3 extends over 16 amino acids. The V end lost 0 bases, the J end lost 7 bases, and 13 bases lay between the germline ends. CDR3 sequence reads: CASSQEGWGKNSPLHF. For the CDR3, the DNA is TGTGCCAGCAGCCAAGAGGGGTGGGGCAAAAATTCACCCCTCCACTTT.

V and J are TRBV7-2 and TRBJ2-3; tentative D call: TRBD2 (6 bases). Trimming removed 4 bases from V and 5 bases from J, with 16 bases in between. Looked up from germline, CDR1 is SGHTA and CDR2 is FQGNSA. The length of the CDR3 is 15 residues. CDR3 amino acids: CASSSFSGAQDTQYF. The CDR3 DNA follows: TGTGCCAGCAGCTCATTTTCGGGAGCCCAAGATACGCAGTATTTT.

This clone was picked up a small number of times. The CDR3 loop reads CASSVSGNTEAFF. CDR3 in DNA: TGTGCCAGCAGCGTCTCGGGGAACACTGAAGCTTTCTTT. The V and J genes are TRBV9 and TRBJ1-1; D remains ambiguous. The CDR3 has 13 amino acids. The V end lost 2 bases, the J end lost 1 base, and 6 bases lay between the germline ends. Germline loops: CDR1 SGDLS, CDR2 YYNGEE.

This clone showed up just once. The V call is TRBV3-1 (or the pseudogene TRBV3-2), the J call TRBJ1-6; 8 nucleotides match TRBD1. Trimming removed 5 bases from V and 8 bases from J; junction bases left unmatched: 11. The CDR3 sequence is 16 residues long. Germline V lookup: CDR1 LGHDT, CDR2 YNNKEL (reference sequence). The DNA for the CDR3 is TGTGCCAGCAGCTCATACCGGGACAGGTTAGATTCACCCCTCCACTTT. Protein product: CASSSYRDRLDSPLHF.

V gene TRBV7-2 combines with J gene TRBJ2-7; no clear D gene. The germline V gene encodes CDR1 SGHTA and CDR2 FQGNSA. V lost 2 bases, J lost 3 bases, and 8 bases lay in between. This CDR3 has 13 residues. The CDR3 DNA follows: TGTGCCAGCAGCTTATGGCCAGGCTACGAGCAGTACTTC. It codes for CASSLWPGYEQYF.

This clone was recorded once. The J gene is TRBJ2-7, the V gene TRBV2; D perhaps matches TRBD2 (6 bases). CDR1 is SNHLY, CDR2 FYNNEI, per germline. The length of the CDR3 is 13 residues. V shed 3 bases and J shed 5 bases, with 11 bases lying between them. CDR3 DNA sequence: TGTGCCAGCAGTGATCGGGGGTCCAACGAGCAGTACTTC. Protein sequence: CASSDRGSNEQYF. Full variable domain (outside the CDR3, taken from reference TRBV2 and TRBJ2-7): EPEVTQTPSHQVTQMGQEVILRCVPISNHLYFYWYRQILGQKVEFLVSFYNNEISEKSEIFDDQFSVERPDGSNFTLKIRSTKLEDSAMYFCASSDRGSNEQYFGPGTRLTVT.

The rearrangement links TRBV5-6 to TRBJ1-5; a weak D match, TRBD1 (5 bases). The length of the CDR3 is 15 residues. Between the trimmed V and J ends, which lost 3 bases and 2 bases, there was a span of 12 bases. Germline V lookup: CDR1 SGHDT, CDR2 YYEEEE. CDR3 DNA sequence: TGTGCCAGCAGCTCTGGGGGGGATGGCAATCAGCCCCAGCATTTT. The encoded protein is CASSSGGDGNQPQHF. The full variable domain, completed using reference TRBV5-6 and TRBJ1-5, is DAGVTQSPTHLIKTRGQQVTLRCSPKSGHDTVSWYQQALGQGPQFIFQYYEEEERQRGNFPDRFSGHQFPNYSSELNVNALLLGDSALYLCASSSGGDGNQPQHFGDGTRLSIL.

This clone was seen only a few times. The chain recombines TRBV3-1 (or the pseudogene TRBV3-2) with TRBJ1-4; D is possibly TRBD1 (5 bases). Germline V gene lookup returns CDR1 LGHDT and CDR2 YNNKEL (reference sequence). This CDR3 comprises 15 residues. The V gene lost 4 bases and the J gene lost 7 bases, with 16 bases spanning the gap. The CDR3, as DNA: TGTGCCAGCAGCCTCCCCCAGGGTGTGAGTGAAAAACTGTTTTTT. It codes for CASSLPQGVSEKLFF.

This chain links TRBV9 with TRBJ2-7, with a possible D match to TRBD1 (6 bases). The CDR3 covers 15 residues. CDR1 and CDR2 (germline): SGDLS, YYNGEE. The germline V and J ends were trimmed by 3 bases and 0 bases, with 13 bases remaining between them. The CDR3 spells CASSATGTSSYEQYF. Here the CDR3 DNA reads TGTGCCAGCAGCGCCACCGGGACATCCTCCTACGAGCAGTACTTC.

The CDR3 region has the DNA TGTGCCAGCAGCTTCCCACAGGGGCGGAACACCGGGGAGCTGTTTTTT. Encoded protein: CASSFPQGRNTGELFF. The chain combines TRBV5-4 with TRBJ2-2; 7 bases fit TRBD1. From germline, CDR1 is SGHNT and CDR2 YYREEE (reference sequence). The CDR3 is 16 residues long. J gave up 1 base and V 2 bases, and 5 bases lay outside the gene matches.

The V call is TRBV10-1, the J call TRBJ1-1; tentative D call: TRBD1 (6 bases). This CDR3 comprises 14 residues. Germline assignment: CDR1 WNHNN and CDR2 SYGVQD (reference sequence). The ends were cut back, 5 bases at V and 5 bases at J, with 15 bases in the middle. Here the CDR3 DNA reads TGCGCCAGCAGTAATACAGGGATGTGGACTGAAGCTTTCTTT. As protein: CASSNTGMWTEAFF.

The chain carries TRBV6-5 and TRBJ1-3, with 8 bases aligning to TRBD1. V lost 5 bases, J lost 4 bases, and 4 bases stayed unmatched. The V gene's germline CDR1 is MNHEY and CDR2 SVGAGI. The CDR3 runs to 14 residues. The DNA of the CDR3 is TGTGCCAGCAGTCGGACAGGGCCAGGAAACACCATATATTTT. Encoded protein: CASSRTGPGNTIYF.

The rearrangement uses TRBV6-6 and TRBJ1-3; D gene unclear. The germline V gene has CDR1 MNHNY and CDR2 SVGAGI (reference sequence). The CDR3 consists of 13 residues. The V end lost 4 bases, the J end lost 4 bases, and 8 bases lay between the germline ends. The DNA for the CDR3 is TGTGCCAGCAGTTTCCCCGAGGGAAACACCATATATTTT. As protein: CASSFPEGNTIYF.

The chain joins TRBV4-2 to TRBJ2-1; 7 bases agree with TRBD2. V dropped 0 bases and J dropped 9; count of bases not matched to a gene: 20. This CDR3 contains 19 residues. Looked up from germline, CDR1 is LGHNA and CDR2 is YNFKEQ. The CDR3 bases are TGTGCCAGCAGCCAAGATTTCGGAGCTAGCGGTCGAGTCGGGGGTGAGCAGTTCTTC. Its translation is CASSQDFGASGRVGGEQFF.

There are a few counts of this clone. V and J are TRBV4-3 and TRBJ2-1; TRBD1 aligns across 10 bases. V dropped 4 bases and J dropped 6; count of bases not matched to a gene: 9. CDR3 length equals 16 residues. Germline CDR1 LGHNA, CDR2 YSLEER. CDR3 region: CASSRGTGAGFNEQFF. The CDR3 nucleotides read TGCGCCAGCAGCCGGGGGACAGGGGCGGGATTCAATGAGCAGTTCTTC.

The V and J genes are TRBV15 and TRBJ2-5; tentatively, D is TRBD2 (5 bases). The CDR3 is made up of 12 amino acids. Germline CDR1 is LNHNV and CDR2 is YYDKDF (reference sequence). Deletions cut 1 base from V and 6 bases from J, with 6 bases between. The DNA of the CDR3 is TGTGCCACCAGCAGAGCGGGGAAGACCCAGTACTTC. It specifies CATSRAGKTQYF.

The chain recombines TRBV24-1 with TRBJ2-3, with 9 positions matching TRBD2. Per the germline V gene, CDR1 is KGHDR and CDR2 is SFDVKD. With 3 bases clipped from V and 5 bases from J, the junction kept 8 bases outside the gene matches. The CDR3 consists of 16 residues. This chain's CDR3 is CATSDIAGAPGDTQYF. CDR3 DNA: TGTGCCACCAGTGATATAGCGGGGGCCCCAGGAGATACGCAGTATTTT.